The following is a T cell receptor beta chain sequence with its context. The antigen is not known. This sample is part of a study of cytotoxic CD8 clonotypes in ibrutinib-treated CLL. About the research overall: It was after a median about 12 months of treatment, range 6 to 36, that response samples were taken. Average yields of about 260,000 productive templates and approximately 94,000 productive rearrangements characterized the samples. Study-level results: Contraction or stability on treatment was seen for public clonotypes, which were uncommon. T-cell clonality at baseline went above that of age-matched healthy donors and rose and fell with circulating CD8+ T-cell counts.

Trimming removed 5 bases from V and 0 bases from J; junction bases left unmatched: 7. This CDR3 has 16 amino acids. Looked up from germline, CDR1 is SNHLY and CDR2 is FYNNEI. Sequencing used immunoSEQ multiplex PCR; TCRdb keeps in-frame clones, though not all of them. In the table there are more than 200,000 clones, 60% to 75% of which are singletons. The clonotype was recovered from a human donor with chronic lymphocytic leukemia. Sequenced material: PBMCs, taken after 24 months of ibrutinib treatment. This chain connects TRBV2 to TRBJ2-1; 7 nucleotides match TRBD2. The CDR3 DNA reads as TGTGCCAGCAGTTCCCAAGCGGGAACCTCCTACAATGAGCAGTTCTTC. Protein: CASSSQAGTSYNEQFF.